Following are 11 T cell receptor beta chains from one sample sequenced in a study of Tregs in tolerant kidney transplant recipients. The protocol was immunoSEQ multiplex PCR, while the TCRdb copy is restricted to in-frame clones and leaves out a portion. The sample lists under 100,000 clones, around nine tenths occurring once. The sample consisted of CD8+ T cells from blood. These receptors were collected from a human donor in good health.

The V and J genes are TRBV27 and TRBJ2-2; D might be TRBD1 (6 bases). The germline V gene has CDR1 MNHEY and CDR2 SMNVEV (reference sequence). CDR3 length equals 17 residues. Trimming stripped 1 base from V and 2 bases from J, with 14 bases between. CDR3 loop: CASSLFAQGRNTGELFF. The CDR3 region has the DNA TGTGCCAGCAGTTTATTTGCCCAGGGGAGAAACACCGGGGAGCTGTTTTTT.

CDR3 sequence (DNA): TGTGCCAGCAGTTCTCGGGCTAGCTCCTACAATGAGCAGTTCTTC. Protein: CASSSRASSYNEQFF. The rearrangement links TRBV6-6 to TRBJ2-1, with unresolved D. Trimming pared 4 bases from V and 0 bases from J, leaving 10 bases between. The CDR3 consists of 15 residues. Germline V gives CDR1 MNHNY, CDR2 SVGAGI (reference sequence).

The J gene is TRBJ2-1, the V gene TRBV30; perhaps TRBD2 as D (6 bases). This CDR3 has 15 residues. Germline assignment: CDR1 GTSNPN and CDR2 SVGIG (reference sequence). Trimming took off 0 bases at V and 3 bases at J, with 12 bases between the two ends. The CDR3 sequence is CAWSVRRGGYNEQFF. CDR3 sequence (DNA): TGTGCCTGGAGTGTCCGGAGGGGTGGCTACAATGAGCAGTTCTTC.

This clone has only a few counts. This specimen includes other DNA sequences encoding the same CDR3. The chain couples TRBV27 to TRBJ2-2; possible D gene TRBD1, 5 bases. Trimming removed 6 bases at V and 3 bases at J, with 11 bases between. The CDR3 length is 14 residues. Germline V lookup: CDR1 MNHEY, CDR2 SMNVEV (reference sequence). CDR3 coding DNA: TGTGCCAGCAGCTTTACAGGAGACACCGGGGAGCTGTTTTTT. It encodes CASSFTGDTGELFF.

The chain couples TRBV10-1 to TRBJ2-7, with D maybe TRBD1 (6 bases). The germline V gene has CDR1 WNHNN and CDR2 SYGVQD (reference sequence). The CDR3 has 13 residues. Between the trimmed V and J ends, which lost 0 bases and 7 bases, there was a span of 10 bases. DNA for the CDR3: TGCGCCAGCAGTGAGTCGGGGGCGTGGGAGCAGTACTTC. Protein product: CASSESGAWEQYF.

The rearrangement links TRBV7-2 to TRBJ2-7, with D possibly TRBD1 on 6 matching bases. The CDR3 has 10 amino acids. Germline CDR1 and CDR2: SGHTA and FQGNSA. V gave up 5 bases and J gave up 7 bases, with 6 bases separating them. The CDR3 spells CASSQGEQYF. The DNA for the CDR3 is TGTGCCAGCAGCCAGGGGGAGCAGTACTTC.

The chain links TRBV4-1 to TRBJ2-5; the D gene is possibly TRBD1 (5 bases). Germline CDR1 and CDR2: MGHRA and YSYEKL. The CDR3 runs to 14 residues. The V and J ends lost 3 bases and 3 bases respectively, with 11 bases between them. CDR3 in amino acids: CASSQGAREETQYF. In nucleotides, the CDR3 is TGCGCCAGCAGCCAGGGTGCCAGGGAAGAGACCCAGTACTTC.

V and J are TRBV6-5 and TRBJ1-1; D unclear. Trimming removed 0 bases from V and 6 bases from J, with 17 bases in between. Germline-derived CDR1 and CDR2 are MNHEY and SVGAGI. The CDR3 extends over 16 amino acids. The CDR3 region is CASSYSTGEWYAEAFF. As DNA, the CDR3 is TGTGCCAGCAGTTACTCGACTGGGGAATGGTACGCTGAAGCTTTCTTT.

This clone was seen just once. This rearrangement joins TRBV4-1 to TRBJ2-1, with D perhaps matching TRBD1 or TRBD2 (5 bases each). Germline CDR1 reads MGHRA; CDR2 reads YSYEKL. V was trimmed by 3 bases and J by 0 bases, leaving 9 bases between them. The CDR3 is 15 amino acids. The CDR3 loop is CASSQRGSSYNEQFF. As DNA, the CDR3 is TGCGCCAGCAGCCAGAGGGGAAGCTCCTACAATGAGCAGTTCTTC.

The chain joins TRBV27 to TRBJ2-1; D is undetermined. The germline V gene has CDR1 MNHEY and CDR2 SMNVEV (reference sequence). The CDR3 spans 12 residues. CDR3: CAIVGSYNEQFF. The CDR3 DNA sequence: TGTGCTATAGTAGGCTCCTACAATGAGCAGTTCTTC.

This CDR3 reads CASSLMGRGLYGYTF. DNA for the CDR3: TGTGCCAGCAGCTTAATGGGCAGGGGTCTCTATGGCTACACCTTC. The chain joins TRBV7-6 to TRBJ1-2; possibly TRBD1 for D (6 bases). Germline-derived CDR1 and CDR2 are SGHVS and FNYEAQ. The CDR3 contains 15 residues. Trimming removed 2 bases from V and 4 bases from J, with 14 bases in between. The whole variable domain, filled in from reference TRBV7-6 and TRBJ1-2, reads GAGVSQSPRYKVTKRGQDVALRCDPISGHVSLYWYRQALGQGPEFLTYFNYEAQQDKSGLPNDRFSAERPEGSISTLTIQRTEQRDSAMYRCASSLMGRGLYGYTFGSGTRLTVV.